The source of this TCR beta chain is a study of blood T cell repertoires in COVID-19. Study processing details: Cell counts per sample came from amplifying reference gene primers. Generated by immunoSEQ multiplex PCR, the TCRdb table keeps only in-frame clones and is missing some. V, J and clone size were drawn from that table, and D and trimming were deduced from the DNA. The top ten clones hold around 6% of a sample with approximately 46,000 clones, less than 95% of them seen once. Trimming pared 3 bases from V and 6 bases from J, leaving 12 bases between. Per germline, CDR1 LNHDA and CDR2 SQIVND (reference sequence). The CDR3 runs to 14 residues. This clone was counted between two and nine times.

J is TRBJ1-5 and V is TRBV19; D is undetermined. What was sequenced was peripheral blood. The receptor was derived from a man in his 70s with active COVID-19. The CDR3 protein is CASSMGYGGQPQHF. In DNA form, the CDR3 reads TGTGCCAGTAGTATGGGGTACGGAGGTCAGCCCCAGCATTTT. Combining the CDR3 with reference TRBV19 and TRBJ1-5 gives the whole variable domain DGGITQSPKYLFRKEGQNVTLSCEQNLNHDAMYWYRQDPGQGLRLIYYSQIVNDFQKGDIAEGYSVSREKKESFPLTVTSAQKNPTAFYLCASSMGYGGQPQHFGDGTRLSIL.